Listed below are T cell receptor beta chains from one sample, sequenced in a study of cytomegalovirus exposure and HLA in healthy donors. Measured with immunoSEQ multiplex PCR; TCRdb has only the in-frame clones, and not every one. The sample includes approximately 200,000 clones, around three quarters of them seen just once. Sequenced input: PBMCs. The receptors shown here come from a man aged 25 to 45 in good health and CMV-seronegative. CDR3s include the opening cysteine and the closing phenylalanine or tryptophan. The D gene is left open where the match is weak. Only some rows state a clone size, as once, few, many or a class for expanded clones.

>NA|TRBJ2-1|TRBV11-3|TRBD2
TGTGCCAGCAGCCCCGGGGGTTTAGCGGGAACCTACAATGAGCAGTTCTTC
CASSPGGLAGTYNEQFF
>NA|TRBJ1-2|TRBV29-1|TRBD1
TGCAGCGACCTACAGGGGGCCGGTGGCTACACCTTC
CSDLQGAGGYTF
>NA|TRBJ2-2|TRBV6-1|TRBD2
TGTGCCAGCAGTGAAGTCAGCGGGAGATCGCGGGGGTACACCGGGGAGCTGTTTTTT
CASSEVSGRSRGYTGELFF
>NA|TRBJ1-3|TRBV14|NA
TGTGCCAGCAGCCAGGGACTCAACTCTGGAAACACCATATATTTT
CASSQGLNSGNTIYF
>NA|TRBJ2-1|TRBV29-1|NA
TGCAGCGTCACGTACGGTGACAATGAGCAGTTCTTC
CSVTYGDNEQFF
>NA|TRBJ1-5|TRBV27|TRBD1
TGTGCCAGCAGTTTTGACAGGGTCAATCAGCCCCAGCATTTT
CASSFDRVNQPQHF
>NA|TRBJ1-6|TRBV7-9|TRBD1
TGTGCCAGCAGTCTAGGGACAGTGAATAATTCACCCCTCCACTTT
CASSLGTVNNSPLHF
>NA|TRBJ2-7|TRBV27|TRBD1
TGTGCCAGCAGTCAGTCGGGACAGGGGGACTACGAGCAGTACTTC
CASSQSGQGDYEQYF
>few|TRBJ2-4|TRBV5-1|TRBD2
TGCGCCAGCAGCCCGGGACTAGCGGGAGGGGGTACCACGATACTAGCCAAAAACATTCAGTACTTC
CASSPGLAGGGTTILAKNIQYF
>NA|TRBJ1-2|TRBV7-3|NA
TGTGCCAGCAGCGACTTACAGGGTTACGGCTACACCTTC
CASSDLQGYGYTF
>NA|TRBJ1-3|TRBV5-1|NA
TGCGCCAGCAGCCCTATCTACGGAAACACCATATATTTT
CASSPIYGNTIYF
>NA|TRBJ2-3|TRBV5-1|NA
TGCGCCAGCAGCAGAGCGGGTTTCGAAGATACGCAGTATTTT
CASSRAGFEDTQYF
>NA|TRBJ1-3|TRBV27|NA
TGTGCCAGCAGTTTAACGGACACCATATATTTT
CASSLTDTIYF
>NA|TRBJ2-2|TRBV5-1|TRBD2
TGCGCCAGCAGCGGACTAGCGAGGAACACCGGGGAGCTGTTTTTT
CASSGLARNTGELFF
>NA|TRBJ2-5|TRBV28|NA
TGTGCCAGCAGTTTTGCCAGTAAACAAGAGACCCAGTACTTC
CASSFASKQETQYF
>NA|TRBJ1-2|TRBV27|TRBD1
TGTGCCAGCAGTCCGTGGGACAGGGTTGAGGGAGGCTACACCTTC
CASSPWDRVEGGYTF
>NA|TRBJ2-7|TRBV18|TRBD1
TGTGCCAGCTCACCAGAGACAGGGGTCTACGAGCAGTACTTC
CASSPETGVYEQYF
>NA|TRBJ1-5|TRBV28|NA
TGTGCCAGTTGCGGAGGGATTCAGCCCCAGCATTTT
CASCGGIQPQHF
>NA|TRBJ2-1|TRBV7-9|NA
TGTGCCAGCAGCTTAGCGCTGTCAGGGGATGAGCAGTTCTTC
CASSLALSGDEQFF
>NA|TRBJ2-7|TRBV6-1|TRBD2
TGTGCCAGCAGTGTGGGACTAGCTGACGAGCAGTACTTC
CASSVGLADEQYF
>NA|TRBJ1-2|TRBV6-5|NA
TGTGCCAGCAGTTACTCCCCTGGCAGGGCGTATGGCTACACCTTC
CASSYSPGRAYGYTF
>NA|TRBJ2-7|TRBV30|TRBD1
TGTGCCTGGAGGCGACCGGGACAGTCCTACGAGCAGTACTTC
CAWRRPGQSYEQYF
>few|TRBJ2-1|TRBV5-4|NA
TGTGCCAGCAGCTTGGTGGGGGGATTGTACAATGAGCAGTTCTTC
CASSLVGGLYNEQFF
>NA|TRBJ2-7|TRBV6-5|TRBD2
TGTGCCAGCAGTTACGGGCTAGCGGGAAGTTACGAGCAGTACTTC
CASSYGLAGSYEQYF
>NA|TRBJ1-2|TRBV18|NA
TGTGCCAGCTCACCCAGAATTTCTAACTATGGCTACACCTTC
CASSPRISNYGYTF
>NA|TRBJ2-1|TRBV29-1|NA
TGCAGCGTGCCGGGACTTCCGGAATCATTATGGGTCAATGAGCAGTTCTTC
CSVPGLPESLWVNEQFF
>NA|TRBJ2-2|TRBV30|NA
TGTGCCTGGACTGGACAGCCGTTGAACACCGGGGAGCTGTTTTTT
CAWTGQPLNTGELFF